One and the same sample provided the 21 T cell receptor beta chains below, sequenced in a study of radiotherapy plus CTLA-4 blockade in lung cancer. Libraries were prepared by immunoSEQ multiplex PCR; TCRdb keeps only in-frame clonotypes and omits some of them. The table lists about 76,000 clones, approximately 80% of them singletons, with approximately 0.77% in the top ten. The sample was peripheral blood, taken from a patient treated with radiotherapy plus ipilimumab. The receptors shown here come from a human donor with non-small cell lung cancer who had stable disease on radiotherapy plus ipilimumab.

J is TRBJ2-2 and V is TRBV28, with 14 positions matching TRBD2. Germline CDR1 and CDR2: MDHEN and SYDVKM. The CDR3 is 16 amino acids. V lost 1 base and J lost 11; bases outside the gene matches: 6. The CDR3: CASSLYGTSGSEELFF. The CDR3, as DNA: TGTGCCAGCAGTTTATACGGGACTAGCGGGAGTGAAGAGCTGTTTTTT.

This chain joins TRBV5-1 and TRBJ2-1, with 10 bases aligning to TRBD2. The V segment lost 3 bases and the J segment 0 bases; nucleotides outside the gene matches: 9. Germline CDR1 and CDR2: SGHRS and YFSETQ. The CDR3 consists of 18 residues. CDR3 protein: CASSSLVIAGGSYNEQFF. In DNA form, the CDR3 reads TGCGCCAGCAGCTCTCTAGTTATAGCGGGAGGCTCCTACAATGAGCAGTTCTTC.

J is TRBJ1-1 and V is TRBV7-8, with 7 bases aligning to TRBD1. The CDR3 has 14 amino acids. The germline V gene encodes CDR1 SGHVS and CDR2 FQNEAQ. After removal of 5 bases from V and 2 bases from J, the junction contained 5 bases not matched to a gene. The CDR3 here is CASSLTGFNTEAFF. CDR3 nucleotides: TGTGCCAGCAGCCTGACAGGGTTTAACACTGAAGCTTTCTTT.

The rearrangement uses TRBV9 and TRBJ2-3, with 7 bases fitting TRBD1. The CDR3 is made up of 15 amino acids. Per germline, CDR1 SGDLS and CDR2 YYNGEE. Trimming at V came to 4 bases and at J to 2 bases, leaving 7 bases not matched to a gene. The CDR3 DNA follows: TGTGCCAGCAGCTTCCTAGGGGGCCCCACAGATACGCAGTATTTT. This sequence encodes CASSFLGGPTDTQYF.

This chain uses TRBV10-3 with TRBJ2-3; the D gene could be TRBD1 or TRBD2 (5 bases each). CDR1 is ENHRY, CDR2 SYGVKD, per germline. The CDR3 extends over 15 amino acids. Trimming shortened V by 0 bases and J by 3 bases, and 10 bases separated the two germline ends. The CDR3 protein is CAISESSWGTDTQYF. In DNA, the CDR3 is TGTGCCATCAGTGAGTCGAGTTGGGGGACAGATACGCAGTATTTT.

This clone came up a few times. The chain joins TRBV19 to TRBJ2-1; no definite D call. The CDR3 is 15 residues long. The germline V and J ends were trimmed by 3 bases and 5 bases, with 14 bases remaining between them. Looked up from germline, CDR1 is LNHDA and CDR2 is SQIVND (reference sequence). The chain's CDR3 is CASSIRPTTNNEQFF. CDR3 nucleotide sequence: TGTGCCAGTAGTATTCGACCTACCACTAACAATGAGCAGTTCTTC.

The chain is built from TRBV9 and TRBJ2-7; tentatively, D is TRBD1 or TRBD2 (5 bases each). Germline V CDR1 and CDR2: SGDLS, YYNGEE. V lost 2 bases to trimming and J lost 3 bases, with 18 bases between them. The CDR3 runs 16 residues. CDR3 sequence (DNA): TGTGCCAGCAGCGTCTCCCCCGGGACCCCGAACTACGAGCAGTACTTC. Translated: CASSVSPGTPNYEQYF.

The CDR3 region has the DNA TGCGCCAGCAGCTACGGACTAGCGGGGGGAACTAGCACAGATACGCAGTATTTT. Residues: CASSYGLAGGTSTDTQYF. The V and J genes are TRBV5-1 and TRBJ2-3, with 14 bases lining up with TRBD2. From germline, CDR1 is SGHRS and CDR2 YFSETQ. V trimming: 3 bases; J trimming: 0 bases; junction bases outside the gene matches: 6. CDR3 size: 18 residues.

This chain uses TRBV7-8 with TRBJ2-3; 9 bases line up with TRBD1. V shed 6 bases, J shed 6 bases, and the junction held 13 bases outside the gene matches. The CDR3 is made up of 16 amino acids. CDR1 is SGHVS and CDR2 is FQNEAQ in the germline V gene. The CDR3 DNA follows: TGTGCCAGCAGACCCAACAGGGGGCGGGGGCGCGATACGCAGTATTTT. Amino acid sequence: CASRPNRGRGRDTQYF.

The J gene is TRBJ2-6, the V gene TRBV11-1, with D possibly TRBD2 on 6 matching bases. V lost 5 bases, J lost 4 bases, and 15 bases lay in between. CDR3 length: 16 residues. Germline-derived CDR1 and CDR2 are SGHAT and FQDESV (reference sequence). The CDR3 loop is CASSPQEGAGANVLTF. In DNA, the CDR3 is TGTGCCAGCAGCCCTCAGGAGGGAGCAGGGGCCAACGTCCTGACTTTC.

This sequence joins TRBV28 and TRBJ2-7; no firm D call. CDR1 is MDHEN and CDR2 is SYDVKM in the germline V gene. The CDR3 loop spans 13 amino acids. V shed 4 bases and J shed 5 bases, with 12 bases lying between them. For the CDR3, the DNA is TGTGCCAGCAGTTCCACCCCCCGGAACGAGCAGTACTTC. This codes for CASSSTPRNEQYF.

Only one count was recorded for this clone. The chain has TRBV30 and TRBJ2-7; D call uncertain. The CDR3 covers 11 residues. The V end was cut by 1 base, the J end by 4 bases, with 5 bases between. The germline V gene has CDR1 GTSNPN and CDR2 SVGIG (reference sequence). The CDR3 DNA sequence: TGTGCCTGGAGTGACCGTTACGAGCAGTACTTC. It encodes CAWSDRYEQYF.

The genes are TRBV7-9 and TRBJ1-5; D is unresolved. The V gene's germline CDR1 is SEHNR and CDR2 FQNEAQ (reference sequence). The CDR3 sequence is 13 residues long. Trimming removed 8 bases from V and 1 base from J, with 9 bases in between. The CDR3 DNA sequence: TGTGCCAGCGCCTCACAGAGCAATCAGCCCCAGCATTTT. This gives the protein CASASQSNQPQHF.

The V call is TRBV11-2, the J call TRBJ2-7; no clear D. Looked up from germline, CDR1 is SGHAT and CDR2 is FQNNGV. V lost 1 base and J lost 2, with 15 bases in between. The length of the CDR3 is 16 residues. This CDR3 is CASSLGSLWYPYEQYF. CDR3 DNA: TGTGCCAGCAGCTTAGGATCGCTATGGTACCCCTACGAGCAGTACTTC.

The DNA for the CDR3 is TGCAGTGCTATGGGGGTTGATACGCAGTATTTT. Protein: CSAMGVDTQYF. The J gene is TRBJ2-3, the V gene TRBV20-1; the D call may be TRBD1 or TRBD2 (5 bases each). CDR3 length: 11 amino acids. Between the trimmed V and J ends, which lost 4 bases and 6 bases, there was a span of 8 bases. Germline V lookup: CDR1 DFQATT, CDR2 SNEGSKA (reference sequence).

The J gene is TRBJ1-6, the V gene TRBV9; D gene uncertain. The CDR3 spans 17 residues. Germline-derived CDR1 and CDR2 are SGDLS and YYNGEE. Trimming removed 4 bases from V and 0 bases from J, with 14 bases in between. The CDR3 sequence is CASSFFDRNSYNSPLHF. In nucleotides, the CDR3 is TGTGCCAGCAGCTTTTTCGACCGGAACTCCTATAATTCACCCCTCCACTTT. The whole variable domain, remainder taken from reference TRBV9 and TRBJ1-6, is DSGVTQTPKHLITATGQRVTLRCSPRSGDLSVYWYQQSLDQGLQFLIQYYNGEERAKGNILERFSAQQFPDLHSELNLSSLELGDSALYFCASSFFDRNSYNSPLHFGNGTRLTVT.

This chain uses TRBV5-1 with TRBJ2-3, with D possibly TRBD2 on 5 matching bases. Germline V gene sequence: CDR1 SGHRS, CDR2 YFSETQ. Trimming shortened V by 2 bases and J by 4 bases, and 17 bases separated the two germline ends. There are 16 residues in the CDR3. In DNA, the CDR3 is TGCGCCAGCAGCTTAGGACTGCTTGGAGGCGCAGATACGCAGTATTTT. Its translation is CASSLGLLGGADTQYF.

The gene calls are TRBV19 and TRBJ2-7, with TRBD1 as a possible D gene (6 bases). Trimming removed 5 bases from V and 3 bases from J, with 11 bases in between. This CDR3 region has 13 residues. Per germline, CDR1 LNHDA and CDR2 SQIVND (reference sequence). In nucleotides, the CDR3 is TGTGCCAGTAGTTGGGACACCGACTACGAGCAGTACTTC. Translating it yields CASSWDTDYEQYF.

This chain links TRBV13 with TRBJ2-5, with a weak D call TRBD1 (6 bases). Germline values: CDR1 PRHDT, CDR2 FYEKMQ (reference sequence). V lost 5 bases to trimming and J lost 4 bases, with 11 bases between them. The CDR3 contains 13 residues. The CDR3 DNA sequence: TGTGCCAGCAGCAACAGGGCCCCAGAGACCCAGTACTTC. It codes for CASSNRAPETQYF.

CDR3 coding DNA: TGTGCCAGCAGCTTAGCTTCGGTTGGAGCTATCGAGCAGTTCTTC. Translation: CASSLASVGAIEQFF. The chain employs TRBV11-1 and TRBJ2-1; D unresolved. The germline CDR1 and CDR2 sequences are SGHAT and FQDESV (reference sequence). V lost 0 bases to trimming and J lost 10 bases, with 16 bases between them. CDR3 length equals 15 residues.

The chain recombines TRBV7-8 with TRBJ2-1; 9 bases map to TRBD1. After removal of 5 bases from V and 6 bases from J, the junction contained 11 bases not matched to a gene. The germline gives CDR1 SGHVS, CDR2 FQNEAQ. This CDR3 has 16 residues. CDR3 sequence reads: CASSPSPGTGSNEQFF. In nucleotides, the CDR3 is TGTGCCAGCAGCCCCTCCCCCGGGACAGGGAGCAATGAGCAGTTCTTC.